The 17 T cell receptor beta chains below all came from one sample that was sequenced in a study of control samples from healthy donors and cancer patients. Sequencing used immunoSEQ multiplex PCR; TCRdb keeps in-frame clones, though not all of them. The repertoire holds about 120,000 clones, with around 91% as singletons. Sequenced sample: PBMCs. These receptors came from a woman between 45 and 60 years old with colorectal cancer.

The chain recombines TRBV18 with TRBJ1-3, with 9 bases matching TRBD1. The V gene end was trimmed by 3 bases and the J gene end by 1 base; junction bases not matched to a gene: 4. Germline CDR1 and CDR2: KGHSH and LQKENI. This CDR3 has 16 amino acids. As DNA, the CDR3 is TGTGCCAGCTCACCCCCAGACAGGGGGTCTGGAAACACCATATATTTT. Protein: CASSPPDRGSGNTIYF.

The V gene is TRBV3-1 (or the pseudogene TRBV3-2), the J gene TRBJ1-2; the D is unclear. Trimming took off 8 bases at V and 0 bases at J, with 16 bases between the two ends. Germline V gene sequence: CDR1 LGHDT, CDR2 YNNKEL (reference sequence). The CDR3 contains 15 residues. For the CDR3, the DNA is TGTGCCAGCGGTACACGCCGCGAAGCTAACTATGGCTACACCTTC. This translates into CASGTRREANYGYTF.

The genes are TRBV19 and TRBJ2-1; tentatively, D is TRBD2 (6 bases). The CDR3 has 16 residues. Germline CDR1 LNHDA, CDR2 SQIVND (reference sequence). Trimming stripped 3 bases from V and 4 bases from J, with 16 bases between. DNA for the CDR3: TGTGCCAGTAGTATTCGGGGGACTCCAGGTTACAATGAGCAGTTCTTC. Translation gives CASSIRGTPGYNEQFF.

About this clone itself: This sequence may be a read error, since a much larger clone differs from it by one base. The V gene is TRBV3-1 (or the pseudogene TRBV3-2), the J gene TRBJ2-5; 9 bases fit TRBD1. V gave up 4 bases and J gave up 5 bases; unmatched junction bases: 11. This CDR3 is built from 16 residues. The germline V gene has CDR1 LGHDT and CDR2 YNNKEL (reference sequence). The CDR3 reads CASSRGSGQGPETQYF. The DNA for the CDR3 is TGTGCCAGCAGCCGGGGGAGCGGACAGGGGCCCGAGACCCAGTACTTC.

The CDR3, as DNA: TGTGCCATCAGTGGGCAGGGGTCCGGGAATCACTATGGCTACACCTTC. Its protein is CAISGQGSGNHYGYTF. The rearrangement links TRBV10-3 to TRBJ1-2; a possible D gene is TRBD1 (6 bases). Germline V gene sequence: CDR1 ENHRY, CDR2 SYGVKD. CDR3 length: 16 amino acids. The V end lost 4 bases, the J end lost 3 bases, and 18 bases lay between the germline ends.

The chain has TRBV27 and TRBJ2-7; no clear D. Germline values: CDR1 MNHEY, CDR2 SMNVEV (reference sequence). The CDR3 spans 15 residues. Trimming pared 5 bases from V and 2 bases from J, leaving 16 bases between. Here the CDR3 DNA reads TGTGCCAGCAGTACACAATCCACGGCCACCTACGAGCAGTACTTC. It is translated as CASSTQSTATYEQYF.

Only one count was recorded for this clone. This chain uses TRBV10-2 with TRBJ1-1; 8 bases align to TRBD1. Germline CDR1 WSHSY, CDR2 SAAADI. The CDR3 contains 12 residues. V gave up 3 bases and J gave up 8 bases; unmatched junction bases: 2. CDR3 sequence: CASSDRGREAFF. DNA for the CDR3: TGCGCCAGCAGTGACAGGGGGCGAGAAGCTTTCTTT.

This chain uses TRBV20-1 with TRBJ2-7; D ambiguous. This CDR3 comprises 12 residues. V lost 3 bases, J lost 3 bases, and 9 bases lay in between. Germline V gene sequence: CDR1 DFQATT, CDR2 SNEGSKA (reference sequence). CDR3 amino acids: CSASRVNYEQYF. For the CDR3, the DNA is TGCAGTGCTAGTAGGGTAAACTACGAGCAGTACTTC.

This clone was observed a single time. The chain combines TRBV7-2 with TRBJ2-7; TRBD1 or TRBD2 may be the D gene (6 bases each). The V gene's germline CDR1 is SGHTA and CDR2 FQGNSA. The CDR3 has 15 amino acids. V gave up 0 bases and J gave up 7 bases, with 16 bases separating them. In DNA form, the CDR3 reads TGTGCCAGCAGCTTAGCGGGGTCGGGGGCGCAGGAGCAGTACTTC. Encoded protein: CASSLAGSGAQEQYF.

This chain links TRBV11-2 with TRBJ1-2, with D possibly matching TRBD1 (5 bases). The V gene's germline CDR1 is SGHAT and CDR2 FQNNGV. V was pared by 1 base and J by 0 bases, with 15 bases between. The length of the CDR3 is 17 residues. In DNA, the CDR3 is TGTGCCAGCAGCTTAGGGGTGGGGGGAGGAGCTAACTATGGCTACACCTTC. It translates to CASSLGVGGGANYGYTF. The full variable domain, in which reference TRBV11-2 and TRBJ1-2 provide the parts outside the CDR3, is EAGVAQSPRYKIIEKRQSVAFWCNPISGHATLYWYQQILGQGPKLLIQFQNNGVVDDSQLPKDRFSAERLKGVDSTLKIQPAKLEDSAVYLCASSLGVGGGANYGYTFGSGTRLTVV.

The genes are TRBV7-3 and TRBJ2-3; possible D gene TRBD2, 6 bases. The V gene's germline CDR1 is SGHTA and CDR2 FQGTGA. The CDR3 is 18 residues long. Trimming left V 5 bases short and J 0 bases short, with 21 bases between. This CDR3 reads CASSHPSGAGSSTDTQYF. DNA of the CDR3: TGTGCCAGCAGCCATCCGTCCGGTGCGGGGTCTAGCACAGATACGCAGTATTTT.

The V call is TRBV12-3 or TRBV12-4, the J call TRBJ2-1; D remains unclear. Trimming left V 3 bases short and J 10 bases short, with 10 bases between. This CDR3 spans 12 amino acids. The CDR3 spells CASSLGILEQFF. CDR3 DNA sequence: TGTGCCAGCAGTTTGGGGATCCTGGAGCAGTTCTTC.

The chain employs TRBV7-9 and TRBJ1-1; tentative D call: TRBD1 (5 bases). The CDR3 covers 16 residues. Germline V lookup: CDR1 SEHNR, CDR2 FQNEAQ (reference sequence). Trimming pared 6 bases from V and 0 bases from J, leaving 17 bases between. As DNA, the CDR3 is TGTGCCAGCAGATCGGGACTTAAAGGCATGAACACTGAAGCTTTCTTT. Protein: CASRSGLKGMNTEAFF.

The chain is built from TRBV9 and TRBJ2-3; 11 bases align to TRBD2. Trimming removed 1 base from V and 1 base from J; junction bases left unmatched: 5. Germline V gene sequence: CDR1 SGDLS, CDR2 YYNGEE. The CDR3 sequence is 17 residues long. The CDR3 DNA sequence: TGTGCCAGCAGCGTATTAGCGGGAGGGTCGGGCACAGATACGCAGTATTTT. It yields the protein CASSVLAGGSGTDTQYF.

The chain links TRBV28 to TRBJ1-4; no definite D call. The CDR3 is 12 residues long. Germline V gene lookup returns CDR1 MDHEN and CDR2 SYDVKM. Between the trimmed V and J ends, which lost 6 bases and 7 bases, there was a span of 9 bases. CDR3 DNA sequence: TGTGCCAGCAGGCCTCCGGGTGAAAAACTGTTTTTT. It translates to CASRPPGEKLFF.

V usage is TRBV3-1 (or the pseudogene TRBV3-2) and J usage is TRBJ1-1; 7 positions match TRBD1. The V gene's germline CDR1 is LGHDT and CDR2 YNNKEL (reference sequence). The CDR3 covers 18 residues. Trimming took 3 bases from V and 9 from J; bases not matched to a gene: 22. The CDR3 reads CASSQDDRAPPFVSKAFF. The CDR3 DNA reads as TGTGCCAGCAGCCAGGATGACAGGGCCCCACCTTTTGTATCTAAAGCTTTCTTT.

The chain joins TRBV27 to TRBJ2-5; D uncertain. CDR1 MNHEY and CDR2 SMNVEV come from the germline V gene (reference sequence). CDR3 length: 13 amino acids. Trimming shortened V by 2 bases and J by 5 bases, and 9 bases separated the two germline ends. CDR3 sequence (DNA): TGTGCCAGCAGTTTAAAGGTGCGGGAGACCCAGTACTTC. Its translation: CASSLKVRETQYF.